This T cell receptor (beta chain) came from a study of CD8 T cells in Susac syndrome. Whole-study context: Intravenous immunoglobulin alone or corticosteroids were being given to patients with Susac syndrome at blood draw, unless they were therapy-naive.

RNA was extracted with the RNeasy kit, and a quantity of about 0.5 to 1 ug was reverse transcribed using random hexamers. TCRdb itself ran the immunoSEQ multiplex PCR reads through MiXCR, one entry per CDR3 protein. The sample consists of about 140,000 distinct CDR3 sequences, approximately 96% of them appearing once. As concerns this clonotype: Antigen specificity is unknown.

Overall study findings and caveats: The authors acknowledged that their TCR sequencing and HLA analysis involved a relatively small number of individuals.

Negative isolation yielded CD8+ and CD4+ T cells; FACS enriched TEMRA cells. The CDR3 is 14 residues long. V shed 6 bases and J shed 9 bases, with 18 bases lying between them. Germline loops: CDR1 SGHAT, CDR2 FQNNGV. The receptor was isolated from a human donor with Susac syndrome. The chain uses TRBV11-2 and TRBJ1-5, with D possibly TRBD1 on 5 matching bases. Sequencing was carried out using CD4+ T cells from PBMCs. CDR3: CASRRGLQSGPQHF. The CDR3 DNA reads TGTGCCAGCAGACGGGGCCTGCAATCAGGGCCCCAGCATTTT.